The 14 T cell receptor beta chains below come from one sample, sequenced in a study of T cell repertoires in cytomegalovirus infection. TCRdb passed the reads through MiXCR, listing each CDR3 protein once. The sample shows some 270,000 distinct CDR3 sequences, more than 15% of them seen only once. Sequences were obtained from CD8+ T cells from PBMCs. These receptors all come from a human donor in good health (CMV status not recorded). Some clones in this sample may be carry-over from other donors' samples.

This clonotype has at least ten counts. The chain employs TRBV7-9 and TRBJ2-7; D unclear. Trimming took 1 base from V and 5 from J, leaving 9 bases between them. This CDR3 comprises 13 residues. Germline-derived CDR1 and CDR2 are SEHNR and FQNEAQ (reference sequence). This CDR3 reads CASSLVIGDEQYF. The CDR3 nucleotides are TGTGCCAGCAGCTTAGTAATTGGGGACGAGCAGTACTTC.

J is TRBJ2-3 and V is TRBV5-6; perhaps D is TRBD1 or TRBD2 (5 bases each). This CDR3 has 16 residues. Trimming took 4 bases from V and 0 from J, leaving 15 bases between them. Per germline, CDR1 SGHDT and CDR2 YYEEEE. CDR3 residues: CASSPGTDPSTDTQYF. CDR3 nucleotides: TGTGCCAGCAGCCCGGGGACCGACCCGAGCACAGATACGCAGTATTTT.

This clonotype was counted a few times. The chain is built from TRBV6-6 and TRBJ2-2; TRBD1 aligns across 11 bases. V gave up 5 bases and J gave up 7 bases; unmatched junction bases: 3. CDR3 length: 14 residues. Looked up from germline, CDR1 is MNHNY and CDR2 is SVGAGI (reference sequence). The CDR3 DNA sequence: TGTGCCAGCAGTAGGACAGGGGGCGGCGGGGAGCTGTTTTTT. Translating it yields CASSRTGGGGELFF.

The sample holds a few counts of this clonotype. The J gene is TRBJ1-2, the V gene TRBV19; D uncertain. V was shortened by 0 bases and J by 0 bases, with 8 bases between the two germline ends. The CDR3 extends over 15 amino acids. CDR1 and CDR2 (germline): LNHDA, SQIVND (reference sequence). The CDR3: CASSIDSAANYGYTF. In DNA, the CDR3 is TGTGCCAGTAGTATAGATTCGGCGGCTAACTATGGCTACACCTTC. The variable domain in full, with the rest retrieved from reference TRBV19 and TRBJ1-2, is DGGITQSPKYLFRKEGQNVTLSCEQNLNHDAMYWYRQDPGQGLRLIYYSQIVNDFQKGDIAEGYSVSREKKESFPLTVTSAQKNPTAFYLCASSIDSAANYGYTFGSGTRLTVV.

This clonotype appeared many times. The chain employs TRBV2 and TRBJ2-1; D remains ambiguous. CDR3 size: 14 residues. The germline CDR1 and CDR2 sequences are SNHLY and FYNNEI. The V end was cut by 5 bases, the J end by 0 bases, with 8 bases between. The CDR3 DNA follows: TGTGCCAGCAGTCGTGCGGTCTCCTACAATGAGCAGTTCTTC. Translated, it gives CASSRAVSYNEQFF.

This chain joins TRBV7-6 and TRBJ2-5; TRBD1 aligns across 8 bases. The V segment lost 5 bases and the J segment 2 bases; nucleotides outside the gene matches: 19. The CDR3 runs 19 residues. Germline V CDR1 and CDR2: SGHVS, FNYEAQ. DNA for the CDR3: TGTGCCAGCAGCCCACCTGAACTGGCAGGGGGCTTCGAGCAAGAGACCCAGTACTTC. This encodes CASSPPELAGGFEQETQYF.

The V and J genes are TRBV6-2 or TRBV6-3 and TRBJ2-7, with D tentatively TRBD2 (6 bases). V dropped 5 bases and J dropped 2 bases, with 16 bases sitting between them. The CDR3 extends over 15 amino acids. Germline-derived CDR1 and CDR2 are MNHEY and SVGEGT. The CDR3 DNA reads TGTGCCAGCAGTAGTTGGGCCAGGGAGGCCTACGAGCAGTACTTC. Its translation is CASSSWAREAYEQYF.

This clonotype was seen a few times. V is TRBV2 and J is TRBJ2-3, with D maybe TRBD1 (5 bases). CDR1 and CDR2 from the germline V gene are SNHLY and FYNNEI. V was pared by 6 bases and J by 2 bases, with 12 bases between. The CDR3 sequence is 14 residues long. The CDR3 region is CASRSGFDTDTQYF. CDR3 coding DNA: TGTGCCAGCAGGTCAGGGTTTGACACAGATACGCAGTATTTT.

The genes are TRBV28 and TRBJ2-7; no reliable D call. Germline assignment: CDR1 MDHEN and CDR2 SYDVKM. The CDR3 runs 13 residues. Trimming pared 4 bases from V and 2 bases from J, leaving 9 bases between. CDR3 sequence: CASSSQPAYEQYF. The CDR3 region has the DNA TGTGCCAGCAGTTCTCAGCCTGCCTACGAGCAGTACTTC.

The chain has TRBV24-1 and TRBJ2-4; D unclear. Germline V gives CDR1 KGHDR, CDR2 SFDVKD. V was shortened by 1 base and J by 16 bases, with 10 bases between the two germline ends. The CDR3 length is 11 residues. The CDR3 coding sequence is TGTGCCACCAGTGATTTTGAGGTTCTCTACTTC. Residues: CATSDFEVLYF.

This clonotype was found many times. The rearrangement uses TRBV7-2 and TRBJ1-5; D not resolved. Looked up from germline, CDR1 is SGHTA and CDR2 is FQGNSA. The CDR3 extends over 15 amino acids. V lost 1 base, J lost 1 base, and 8 bases lay in between. The CDR3 nucleotides are TGTGCCAGCAGCTTAGAACCGGGCAGCAATCAGCCCCAGCATTTT. It encodes CASSLEPGSNQPQHF.

This chain connects TRBV6-5 to TRBJ2-1, with 13 bases that match TRBD2. From germline, CDR1 is MNHEY and CDR2 SVGAGI. The trim removed 5 bases at V and 12 bases at J, leaving 16 bases unmatched. The CDR3 covers 17 residues. The CDR3 DNA is TGTGCCAGCAGTCCAAGTACTAGCGGGGGGGACCTAATGGGGCAGTTCTTC. Its protein is CASSPSTSGGDLMGQFF.

The chain carries TRBV19 and TRBJ1-6; 8 positions agree with TRBD1. Looked up from germline, CDR1 is LNHDA and CDR2 is SQIVND (reference sequence). The V gene end was trimmed by 7 bases and the J gene end by 9 bases; junction bases not matched to a gene: 11. The length of the CDR3 is 15 residues. CDR3 nucleotides: TGTGCCAGTACTACCGGGACAGGAGGGTCTTCACCCCTCCACTTT. It is translated as CASTTGTGGSSPLHF.

This rearrangement joins TRBV28 to TRBJ2-6, with D hard to call. The V gene's germline CDR1 is MDHEN and CDR2 SYDVKM. There are 15 residues in the CDR3. The V end lost 5 bases, the J end lost 0 bases, and 8 bases lay between the germline ends. The CDR3 reads CASSLPDSGANVLTF. The DNA for the CDR3 is TGTGCCAGCAGTCTCCCAGACTCTGGGGCCAACGTCCTGACTTTC.